The TCR beta chain under discussion was sequenced for a study of T cell responses to AZD1222 COVID-19 vaccine. Of note for this clone: What it binds is unknown.

Trimming took off 1 base at V and 1 base at J, with 11 bases between the two ends. Per germline, CDR1 MGHRA and CDR2 YSYEKL. This CDR3 is built from 16 residues. Study results and limitations: Clonal diversity may have been underestimated in mostly white British donors.

Clones were read by immunoSEQ multiplex PCR, and TCRdb kept only the in-frame ones, dropping some. Of some 130,000 clones in the sample, 91% were seen once. The sample was peripheral blood, taken on day 0 of AZD1222 vaccination. The origin of this receptor is an adult in good health. This rearrangement joins TRBV4-1 to TRBJ1-5; D uncertain. The CDR3 region is CASSQVSFPSNQPQHF. The CDR3 DNA reads as TGCGCCAGCAGCCAAGTAAGCTTCCCGAGCAATCAGCCCCAGCATTTT.